This T cell receptor (beta chain) is drawn from a study of blood T cell repertoires in COVID-19. Original methodology: Using reference gene primer amplification, nucleated cell counts were estimated. Assay used: immunoSEQ multiplex PCR; TCRdb lists only in-frame clones, some missing. The V and J calls and clone size are taken from that table; D and trimming were inferred from the DNA. The sample gives under 200,000 clones, 86% of which show up once; 4.5% to 7% is in the top ten. The V segment lost 5 bases and the J segment 7 bases; nucleotides outside the gene matches: 12. CDR3 length: 16 residues. CDR1 and CDR2 from the germline V gene are SGHVS and FQNEAQ.

The V and J genes are TRBV7-8 and TRBJ2-1; 9 bases align to TRBD1. The clonotype comes from a man aged 40-50 years with acute COVID-19. Sequencing was done on a sample of PBMCs or T cells enriched from blood (not recorded which). The CDR3 DNA follows: TGTGCCAGCAGCCGGCGAGGGACAGGGTTAGCAAATGAGCAGTTCTTC. It translates to CASSRRGTGLANEQFF.